A selection of T cell receptor beta chains follows, all from one sample in a study of shared clonotypes between healthy human individuals. TCRdb's table, derived via immunoSEQ multiplex PCR, lists solely in-frame clones and lacks some. The sample consists of 2 million to 2.5 million clones, 95% of them appearing once. The sequencing sample was made of naive CD4+ T cells sorted from blood. Receptors were obtained from a man in his late teens or twenties in good health. Each CDR3 is given with its conserved first and last residue. D genes are given only for firm matches. Some rows mark clone size as missing; the rest say once, few, many or name a class of expanded clone.

TRBD1	TRBJ1-5	.	TRBV5-6	CASSETGEGQPQHF	TGTGCCAGCAGCGAAACAGGGGAGGGTCAGCCCCAGCATTTT
.	TRBJ2-5	.	TRBV11-3	CASSSTGGETQYF	TGTGCCAGCAGCTCCACAGGAGGGGAGACCCAGTACTTC
TRBD1	TRBJ1-6	.	TRBV30	CAGQGARSPLHF	TGTGCCGGACAGGGGGCGAGATCACCCCTCCACTTT
.	TRBJ1-6	.	TRBV27	CASSSNRVGNNSPLHF	TGTGCCAGCAGTTCTAACAGGGTAGGAAATAATTCACCCCTCCACTTT
TRBD2	TRBJ2-7	once	TRBV11-2	CASSTRLAGGYEQYF	TGTGCCAGCAGCACAAGACTAGCGGGGGGCTACGAGCAGTACTTC
TRBD1	TRBJ1-2	.	TRBV30	CAWSPGQGYGYTF	TGTGCCTGGAGCCCAGGACAGGGCTATGGCTACACCTTC
.	TRBJ1-1	many	TRBV5-1	CASSLARVANTEAFF	TGCGCCAGCAGCTTGGCCCGGGTAGCAAACACTGAAGCTTTCTTT
.	TRBJ2-1	.	TRBV30	CAWSKLASNEQFF	TGTGCCTGGAGTAAGCTAGCGAGCAATGAGCAGTTCTTC
.	TRBJ1-5	.	TRBV19	CASSIDPNKPQHF	TGTGCCAGTAGTATAGACCCGAATAAGCCCCAGCATTTT
TRBD2	TRBJ2-7	.	TRBV10-3	CATQIGGGDEQYF	TGTGCCACCCAAATTGGGGGAGGGGACGAGCAGTACTTC
.	TRBJ2-5	.	TRBV5-1	CASSLESTEEETQYF	TGCGCCAGCAGCTTGGAGAGTACGGAGGAGGAGACCCAGTACTTC
.	TRBJ1-1	.	TRBV11-2	CASSLAAGLNTEAFF	TGTGCCAGCAGCTTAGCAGCGGGGCTGAACACTGAAGCTTTCTTT
TRBD1	TRBJ1-1	.	TRBV6-1	CASRVTGVDTEAFF	TGTGCCAGCAGGGTGACAGGGGTGGACACTGAAGCTTTCTTT
.	TRBJ1-2	.	TRBV10-1	CASSEFRFGGYTF	TGCGCCAGCAGTGAATTTAGATTCGGAGGCTACACCTTC
.	TRBJ2-7	.	TRBV23-1	CASSQMGGHHYEQYF	TGCGCCAGCAGTCAAATGGGCGGGCATCACTACGAGCAGTACTTC
.	TRBJ1-4	.	TRBV10-1	CASSSSGATNEKLFF	TGCGCCAGCAGTTCTTCAGGGGCAACTAATGAAAAACTGTTTTTT
TRBD1	TRBJ2-7	.	TRBV6-5	CASGRTGPYNEQYF	TGTGCCAGCGGCAGGACAGGTCCTTACAACGAGCAGTACTTC
TRBD2	TRBJ2-1	.	TRBV6-1	CASRPLAGGNEQFF	TGTGCCAGCAGGCCCTTAGCGGGAGGTAATGAGCAGTTCTTC
TRBD1	TRBJ2-1	.	TRBV5-1	CASSLGGQVGVNNEQFF	TGCGCCAGCAGCTTGGGCGGACAGGTCGGGGTAAACAATGAGCAGTTCTTC
.	TRBJ1-6	.	TRBV30	CACKPGLFNSPLHF	TGTGCCTGCAAACCGGGACTATTTAATTCACCCCTCCACTTT
TRBD1	TRBJ1-5	.	TRBV5-8	CASSPTGEGNQPQHF	TGTGCCAGCAGCCCGACAGGGGAGGGCAATCAGCCCCAGCATTTT
.	TRBJ2-2	.	TRBV28	CATGSANTGELFF	TGTGCCACTGGCAGCGCGAACACCGGGGAGCTGTTTTTT
TRBD1	TRBJ1-1	.	TRBV4-1	CASSQTGGTLNTEAFF	TGCGCCAGCAGCCAGACAGGGGGGACGTTGAACACTGAAGCTTTCTTT
.	TRBJ2-5	few	TRBV2	CASSSPPVETQYF	TGTGCCAGCAGCTCTCCGCCAGTGGAGACCCAGTACTTC
.	TRBJ2-1	once	TRBV9	CASSGTIYNEQFF	TGTGCCAGCAGCGGGACAATCTACAATGAGCAGTTCTTC
TRBD2	TRBJ2-5	.	TRBV13	CASSYGTSGRGEETQYF	TGTGCCAGCAGCTATGGGACTAGCGGGAGGGGAGAAGAGACCCAGTACTTC
.	TRBJ2-7	.	TRBV5-3	CARSLGSVVGEQYF	TGTGCCAGAAGCTTGGGGAGTGTGGTTGGTGAGCAGTACTTC
TRBD1	TRBJ1-6	.	TRBV5-1	CASSSTEIQGANSPLHF	TGCGCCAGCAGCTCAACCGAAATACAGGGGGCTAATTCACCCCTCCACTTT
TRBD1	TRBJ2-7	once	TRBV28	CASSPPWTGAYEQYF	TGTGCCAGCAGCCCCCCCTGGACAGGGGCCTACGAGCAGTACTTC
.	TRBJ1-4	.	TRBV6-6	CASSYSGAGTEKLFF	TGTGCCAGCAGTTACTCCGGCGCAGGGACGGAAAAACTGTTTTTT
.	TRBJ1-2	.	TRBV10-3	CAISDNSFYGYTF	TGTGCCATCAGTGATAACAGCTTCTATGGCTACACCTTC
.	TRBJ2-7	.	TRBV27	CASSFGAGTYEQYF	TGTGCCAGCAGTTTTGGGGCAGGGACCTACGAGCAGTACTTC
.	TRBJ1-3	.	TRBV5-6	CASSLGGLGNTIYF	TGTGCCAGCAGTCTCGGGGGGTTAGGAAACACCATATATTTT
.	TRBJ1-1	.	TRBV7-2	CASSLVASIILNTEAFF	TGTGCCAGCAGCTTAGTGGCCAGCATCATTTTGAACACTGAAGCTTTCTTT
TRBD1	TRBJ1-5	.	TRBV18	CASSPQSSAGTANQPQHF	TGTGCCAGCTCACCACAGTCCTCCGCCGGGACAGCAAATCAGCCCCAGCATTTT
.	TRBJ1-2	.	TRBV27	CASSFSGSRYGYTF	TGTGCCAGCAGTTTTTCAGGGAGTCGCTATGGCTACACCTTC
.	TRBJ1-2	.	TRBV7-2	CASSLNAGDNYGYTF	TGTGCCAGCAGCTTAAACGCGGGCGACAACTATGGCTACACCTTC
TRBD1	TRBJ2-7	.	TRBV28	CANPTGAKNEQYF	TGTGCCAACCCGACAGGGGCAAAAAACGAGCAGTACTTC
.	TRBJ1-1	.	TRBV6-5	CASSYHGMNTEAFF	TGTGCCAGCAGTTACCACGGCATGAACACTGAAGCTTTCTTT
.	TRBJ2-5	.	TRBV2	CASSETLGGRKTQYF	TGTGCCAGCAGTGAAACTTTGGGGGGGCGAAAGACCCAGTACTTC
.	TRBJ1-1	.	TRBV5-1	CASTIGAGTTEAFF	TGCGCCAGCACAATCGGGGCAGGGACGACTGAAGCTTTCTTT
.	TRBJ2-3	once	TRBV6-1	CASSPRQGGPDTQYF	TGTGCCAGCAGTCCGAGACAGGGAGGACCAGATACGCAGTATTTT
TRBD2	TRBJ2-5	.	TRBV11-2	CASSSGGSGGETQYF	TGTGCCAGCAGCTCGGGCGGGAGTGGGGGAGAGACCCAGTACTTC
.	TRBJ2-5	.	TRBV29-1	CSVVGGQETQYF	TGCAGCGTTGTAGGGGGCCAAGAGACCCAGTACTTC
.	TRBJ2-7	.	TRBV6-1	CASTVGGGRGDEQYF	TGTGCCAGCACGGTTGGCGGGGGCAGAGGCGACGAGCAGTACTTC
TRBD1	TRBJ2-5	.	TRBV7-9	CASSPPWTGAEETQYF	TGTGCCAGCAGCCCACCCTGGACAGGGGCGGAAGAGACCCAGTACTTC
.	TRBJ2-2	.	TRBV7-2	CASSPQGMNTGELFF	TGTGCCAGCAGCCCCCAGGGAATGAACACCGGGGAGCTGTTTTTT
TRBD1	TRBJ2-1	.	TRBV10-3	CAISGLKQGASFNEQFF	TGTGCCATCAGTGGACTTAAACAGGGGGCAAGCTTCAATGAGCAGTTCTTC
TRBD2	TRBJ2-7	.	TRBV5-1	CASSLGSGGGIYEQYF	TGCGCCAGCAGCTTAGGCTCCGGCGGGGGGATATACGAGCAGTACTTC
.	TRBJ2-7	.	TRBV6-1	CASSEGGVRSYEQYF	TGTGCCAGCAGTGAAGGCGGGGTTAGGTCCTACGAGCAGTACTTC
.	TRBJ2-1	.	TRBV11-2	CASSLGGSAGPYNEQFF	TGTGCCAGCAGCTTAGGAGGTTCGGCGGGCCCATACAATGAGCAGTTCTTC
.	TRBJ2-2	.	TRBV10-3	CAISGGTSQNTGELFF	TGTGCCATCAGTGGGGGGACATCCCAGAACACCGGGGAGCTGTTTTTT
TRBD2	TRBJ2-1	.	TRBV29-1	CSVGGTLIIEQFF	TGCAGCGTGGGGGGGACCCTCATAATTGAGCAGTTCTTC
.	TRBJ1-2	.	TRBV7-2	CASTVDGAIGYGYTF	TGTGCCAGCACCGTGGACGGAGCTATTGGGTATGGCTACACCTTC
.	TRBJ1-5	.	TRBV2	CASSGGLMVVSNQPQHF	TGTGCCAGCAGTGGCGGTCTCATGGTTGTCAGCAATCAGCCCCAGCATTTT
.	TRBJ1-2	.	TRBV6-5	CASSRITQGTYGYTF	TGTGCCAGCAGCCGGATAACACAGGGAACCTATGGCTACACCTTC
TRBD1	TRBJ1-1	.	TRBV19	CASSTLADRVTEAFF	TGTGCCAGTAGTACCCTAGCGGACAGGGTGACTGAAGCTTTCTTT
TRBD2	TRBJ2-7	.	TRBV7-9	CASSFSGTSGRYEQYF	TGTGCCAGCAGCTTTAGTGGGACTAGCGGGAGATACGAGCAGTACTTC
TRBD1	TRBJ2-7	.	TRBV7-2	CASSLGGQVSYEQYF	TGTGCCAGCAGCTTAGGGGGACAGGTATCCTACGAGCAGTACTTC
TRBD1	TRBJ2-3	.	TRBV6-5	CASSWTGGPTDTQYF	TGTGCCAGCAGTTGGACAGGGGGCCCCACAGATACGCAGTATTTT